This TCR beta chain came from a study of blood T cell repertoires in COVID-19. In the study overall: From the United States, Italy and Spain came samples of acute and convalescent COVID-19. T cells, B-cell-depleted T cells, or PBMCs supplied cDNA or gDNA.

Source study methods: Researchers report that nucleated cell counts were estimated from reference gene primer amplification. Assay used: immunoSEQ multiplex PCR; TCRdb lists only in-frame clones, some missing. The V and J calls and clone size were taken over from that table, and D and trimming were inferred from the DNA. The data show under 300,000 clones, approximately 82% seen once. The V end lost 5 bases, the J end lost 5 bases, and 16 bases lay between the germline ends. Germline lookup yields CDR1 MNHEY and CDR2 SVGAGI. The CDR3 totals 14 residues. This receptor was obtained from a man aged 25-45 years who had recovered from COVID-19. The chain carries TRBV6-5 and TRBJ2-7; weak D call: TRBD1 (6 bases). The specimen sequenced was peripheral blood. The CDR3 sequence is CASSLKLTGNEQYF. As DNA, the CDR3 is TGTGCCAGCAGTCTCAAACTCACAGGGAACGAGCAGTACTTC.